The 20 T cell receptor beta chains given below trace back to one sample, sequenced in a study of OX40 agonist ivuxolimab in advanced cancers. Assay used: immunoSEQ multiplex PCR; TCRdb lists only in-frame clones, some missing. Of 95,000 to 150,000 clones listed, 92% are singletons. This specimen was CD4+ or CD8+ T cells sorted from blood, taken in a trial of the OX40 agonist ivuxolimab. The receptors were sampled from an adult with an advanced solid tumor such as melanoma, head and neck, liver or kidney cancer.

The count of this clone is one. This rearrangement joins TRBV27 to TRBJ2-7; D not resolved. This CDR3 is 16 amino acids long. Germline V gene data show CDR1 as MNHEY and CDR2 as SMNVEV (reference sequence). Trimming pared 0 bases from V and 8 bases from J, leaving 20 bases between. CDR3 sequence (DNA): TGTGCCAGCAGTTTATCTATAACCCCTCCTGGGCGAAAGCAGTACTTC. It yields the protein CASSLSITPPGRKQYF.

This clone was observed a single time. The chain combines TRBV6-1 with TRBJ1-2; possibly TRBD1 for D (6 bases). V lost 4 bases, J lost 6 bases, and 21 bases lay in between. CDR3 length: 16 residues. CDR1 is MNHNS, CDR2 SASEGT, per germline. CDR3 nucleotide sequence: TGTGCCAGCAGTGGGATCCTAGGACAGCGAGAGGATGGCTACACCTTC. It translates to CASSGILGQREDGYTF.

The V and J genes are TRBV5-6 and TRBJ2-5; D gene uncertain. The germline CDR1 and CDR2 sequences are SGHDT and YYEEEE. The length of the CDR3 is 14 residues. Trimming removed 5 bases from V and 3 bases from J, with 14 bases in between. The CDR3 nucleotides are TGTGCCAGCAGGCTTCGGTGGGAAGAAGAGACCCAGTACTTC. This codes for CASRLRWEEETQYF.

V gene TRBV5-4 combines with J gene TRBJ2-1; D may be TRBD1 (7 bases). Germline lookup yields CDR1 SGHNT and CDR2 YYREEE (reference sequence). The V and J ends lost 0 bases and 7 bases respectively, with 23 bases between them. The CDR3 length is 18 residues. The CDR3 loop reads CASSLALQGGGSRNEQFF. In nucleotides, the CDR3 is TGTGCCAGCAGCTTGGCCCTCCAGGGGGGAGGTAGTAGAAATGAGCAGTTCTTC.

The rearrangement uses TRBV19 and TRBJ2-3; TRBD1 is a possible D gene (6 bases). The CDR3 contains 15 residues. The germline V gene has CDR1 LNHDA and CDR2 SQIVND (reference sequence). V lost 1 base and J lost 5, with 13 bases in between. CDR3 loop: CASSIARSQGDTQYF. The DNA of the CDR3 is TGTGCCAGTAGTATAGCCCGGTCACAGGGAGATACGCAGTATTTT.

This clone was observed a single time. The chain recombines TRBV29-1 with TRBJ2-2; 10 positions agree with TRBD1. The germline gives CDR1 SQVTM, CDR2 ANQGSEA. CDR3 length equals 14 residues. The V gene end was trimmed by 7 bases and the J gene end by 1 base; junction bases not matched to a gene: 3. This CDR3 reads CSAWTGGNTGELFF. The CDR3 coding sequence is TGCAGCGCTTGGACAGGGGGGAACACCGGGGAGCTGTTTTTT.

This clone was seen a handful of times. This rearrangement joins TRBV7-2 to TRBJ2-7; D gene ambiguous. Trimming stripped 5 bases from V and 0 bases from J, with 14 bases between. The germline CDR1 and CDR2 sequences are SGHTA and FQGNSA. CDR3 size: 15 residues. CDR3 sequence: CASSPPGMGSYEQYF. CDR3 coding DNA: TGTGCCAGCAGCCCCCCCGGAATGGGCTCCTACGAGCAGTACTTC.

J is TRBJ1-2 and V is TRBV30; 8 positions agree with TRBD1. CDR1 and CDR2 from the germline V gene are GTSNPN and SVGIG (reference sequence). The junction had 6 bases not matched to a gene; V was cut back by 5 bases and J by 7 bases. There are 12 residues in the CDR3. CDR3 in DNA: TGTGCCTGGGGGACAGGCGAGGGTGGCTACACCTTC. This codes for CAWGTGEGGYTF.

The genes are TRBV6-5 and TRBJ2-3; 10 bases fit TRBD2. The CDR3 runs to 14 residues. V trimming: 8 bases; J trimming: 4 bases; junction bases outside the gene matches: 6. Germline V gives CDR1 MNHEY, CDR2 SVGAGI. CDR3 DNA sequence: TGTGCCAGCTGCCGGACTAGCGGCGCAGATACGCAGTATTTT. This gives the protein CASCRTSGADTQYF.

This CDR3 is CSAEGRAMAFF. CDR3 coding DNA: TGCAGTGCTGAGGGCAGGGCTATGGCTTTCTTT. The chain has TRBV20-1 and TRBJ1-1, with D maybe TRBD1 (5 bases). Germline-derived CDR1 and CDR2 are DFQATT and SNEGSKA (reference sequence). This CDR3 comprises 11 residues. V was shortened by 5 bases and J by 11 bases, with 15 bases between the two germline ends.

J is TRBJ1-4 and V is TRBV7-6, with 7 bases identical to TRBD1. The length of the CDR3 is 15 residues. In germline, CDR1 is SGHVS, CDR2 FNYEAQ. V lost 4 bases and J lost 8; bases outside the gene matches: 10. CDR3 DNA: TGTGCCAGCAGCTCCCGGGGAGGGGGCGACGAAAAACTGTTTTTT. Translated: CASSSRGGGDEKLFF.

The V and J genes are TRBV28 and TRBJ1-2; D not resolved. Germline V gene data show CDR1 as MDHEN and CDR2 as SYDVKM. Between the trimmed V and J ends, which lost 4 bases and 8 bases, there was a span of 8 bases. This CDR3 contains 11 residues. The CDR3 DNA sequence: TGTGCCAGCAGTTCCCTGGGAGGCTACACCTTC. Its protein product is CASSSLGGYTF.

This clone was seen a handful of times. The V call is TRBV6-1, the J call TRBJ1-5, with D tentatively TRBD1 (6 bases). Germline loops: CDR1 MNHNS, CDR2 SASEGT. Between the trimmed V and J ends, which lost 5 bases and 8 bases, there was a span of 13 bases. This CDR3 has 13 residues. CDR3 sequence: CASSPGDPEPQHF. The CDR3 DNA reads TGTGCCAGCAGTCCAGGGGACCCCGAGCCCCAGCATTTT.

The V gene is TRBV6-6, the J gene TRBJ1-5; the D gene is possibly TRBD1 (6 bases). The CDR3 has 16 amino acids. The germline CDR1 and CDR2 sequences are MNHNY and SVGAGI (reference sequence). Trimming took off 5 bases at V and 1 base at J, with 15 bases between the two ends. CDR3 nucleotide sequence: TGTGCCAGCAGTCCACAATCCGGACAGAGCAATCAGCCCCAGCATTTT. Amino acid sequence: CASSPQSGQSNQPQHF.

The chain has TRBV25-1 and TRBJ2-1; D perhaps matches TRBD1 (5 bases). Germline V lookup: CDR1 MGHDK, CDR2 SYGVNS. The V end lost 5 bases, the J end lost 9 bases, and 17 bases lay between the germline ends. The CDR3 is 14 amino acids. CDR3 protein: CASSPQHLQAEQFF. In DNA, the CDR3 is TGTGCCAGCAGTCCGCAGCATTTACAGGCTGAGCAGTTCTTC.

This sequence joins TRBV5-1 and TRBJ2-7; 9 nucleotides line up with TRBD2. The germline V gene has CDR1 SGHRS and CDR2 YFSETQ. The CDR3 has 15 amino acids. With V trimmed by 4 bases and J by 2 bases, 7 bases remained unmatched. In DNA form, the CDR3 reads TGCGCCAGCAGCCTTTCGGGACTAGCCCCCTACGAGCAGTACTTC. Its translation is CASSLSGLAPYEQYF. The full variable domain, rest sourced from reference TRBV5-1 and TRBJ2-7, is KAGVTQTPRYLIKTRGQQVTLSCSPISGHRSVSWYQQTPGQGLQFLFEYFSETQRNKGNFPGRFSGRQFSNSRSEMNVSTLELGDSALYLCASSLSGLAPYEQYFGPGTRLTVT.

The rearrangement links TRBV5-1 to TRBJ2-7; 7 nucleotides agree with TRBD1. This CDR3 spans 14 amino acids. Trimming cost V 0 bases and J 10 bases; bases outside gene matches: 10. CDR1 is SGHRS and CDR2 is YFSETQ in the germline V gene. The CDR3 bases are TGCGCCAGCAGCTTGGAGGACAGGCATCACCTTCAGTACTTC. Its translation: CASSLEDRHHLQYF.

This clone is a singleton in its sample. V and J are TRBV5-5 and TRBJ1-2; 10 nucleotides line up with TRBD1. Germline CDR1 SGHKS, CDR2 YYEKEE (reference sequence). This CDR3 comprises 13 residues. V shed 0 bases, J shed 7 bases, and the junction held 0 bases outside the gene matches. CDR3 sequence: CASSLGDRGGYTF. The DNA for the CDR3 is TGTGCCAGCAGCTTGGGGGACAGGGGTGGCTACACCTTC.

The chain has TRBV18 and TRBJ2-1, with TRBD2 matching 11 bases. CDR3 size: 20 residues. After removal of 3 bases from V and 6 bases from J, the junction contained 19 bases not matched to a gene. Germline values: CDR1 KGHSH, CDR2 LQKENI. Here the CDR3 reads CASSPAATSGRVAGRNEQFF. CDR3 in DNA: TGTGCCAGCTCACCCGCCGCAACTAGCGGGAGAGTTGCAGGACGCAATGAGCAGTTCTTC.

CDR3 sequence: CASSPQGATRRHYEQYF. CDR3 DNA sequence: TGTGCCAGCAGCCCACAGGGGGCCACCAGGCGTCACTACGAGCAGTACTTC. The gene calls are TRBV4-2 and TRBJ2-7, with 9 bases aligning to TRBD1. V lost 4 bases to trimming and J lost 3 bases; unmatched junction nucleotides: 13. The CDR3 length is 17 residues. The V gene's germline CDR1 is LGHNA and CDR2 YNFKEQ.